This T cell receptor (beta chain) was captured by sequencing in a study of cytomegalovirus exposure and HLA in healthy donors. The protocol was immunoSEQ multiplex PCR, while the TCRdb copy is restricted to in-frame clones and leaves out a portion. The repertoire holds 100,000 to 150,000 clones, roughly 89% seen once, with 1.5% to 2.5% in the top ten. General study points: Listed as cytomegalovirus-associated were over 150 TCR beta chains. The authors confirmed in vitro that a few CMV-associated chains were specific for CMV antigens. It was found in a later analysis that first-cohort TCR clusters tended to co-occur in the approximately 120 validation repertoires.

Concerning this clone: Antigen: not known.

The CDR3 spans 12 residues. V was clipped by 6 bases and J by 6 bases; unmatched bases: 5. Germline V lookup: CDR1 MGHDK, CDR2 SYGVNS. J is TRBJ2-7 and V is TRBV25-1; the match to TRBD2 covers 7 bases. This sequence was found in a woman younger than 30 in good health and CMV-seronegative. Sequencing was done on a sample of PBMCs. DNA for the CDR3: TGTGCCAGCAGCCTGTCGGGGGGCGAGCAGTACTTC. Protein product: CASSLSGGEQYF.